The 16 T cell receptor beta chains below all came from one sample that was sequenced in a study of blood T cell repertoires in COVID-19. Assay: immunoSEQ multiplex PCR; the TCRdb copy retains only in-frame clones and omits some. The sample has roughly 230,000 clones; approximately 82% are singletons. Material for sequencing was peripheral blood. Every receptor here comes from a man aged 40-55 years with active or convalescent COVID-19.

This chain links TRBV28 with TRBJ2-7, with TRBD1 matching over 7 bases. V was clipped by 6 bases and J by 0 bases; unmatched bases: 5. The CDR3 sequence is 14 residues long. CDR1 and CDR2 from the germline V gene are MDHEN and SYDVKM. This CDR3 is CASRLDRSSYEQYF. The CDR3 DNA reads as TGTGCCAGCAGACTGGACAGGAGCTCCTACGAGCAGTACTTC.

The rearrangement links TRBV7-9 to TRBJ1-2; 9 bases fit TRBD1. The V gene end was trimmed by 8 bases and the J gene end by 5 bases; junction bases not matched to a gene: 18. CDR1 and CDR2 (germline): SEHNR, FQNEAQ (reference sequence). This CDR3 spans 17 amino acids. CDR3 in DNA: TGTGCCAGCGAAAGTACAGGGGGCAGCCCGACTTCGTATGGCTACACCTTC. Its protein product is CASESTGGSPTSYGYTF.

The J gene is TRBJ2-3, the V gene TRBV27, with D possibly being TRBD2 (5 bases). V was pared by 1 base and J by 0 bases, with 14 bases between. CDR1 and CDR2 from the germline V gene are MNHEY and SMNVEV (reference sequence). The CDR3 contains 17 residues. CDR3 in amino acids: CASSLFRPRGSTDTQYF. As DNA, the CDR3 is TGTGCCAGCAGTTTATTCCGTCCTCGGGGAAGCACAGATACGCAGTATTTT.

This clone turned up a few times. CDR3 nucleotides: TGTGCCAGCAGTACGACCCCGGGATTTGGCTACACCTTC. It specifies CASSTTPGFGYTF. The chain recombines TRBV12-3 or TRBV12-4 with TRBJ1-2; D is ambiguous. V lost 5 bases to trimming and J lost 7 bases, with 14 bases between them. The CDR3 loop spans 13 amino acids.

The CDR3 DNA sequence: TGTGCCAGTAGTAACAGGGGGCGCGGCACCGGGGAGCTGTTTTTT. Translated: CASSNRGRGTGELFF. The chain recombines TRBV19 with TRBJ2-2, with 9 bases lining up with TRBD1. With V trimmed by 4 bases and J by 4 bases, 4 bases remained unmatched. The CDR3 has 15 residues. The V gene's germline CDR1 is LNHDA and CDR2 SQIVND (reference sequence).

J is TRBJ2-2 and V is TRBV9, with 8 bases matching TRBD1. There are 16 residues in the CDR3. Germline assignment: CDR1 SGDLS and CDR2 YYNGEE. V shed 3 bases, J shed 3 bases, and the junction held 7 bases outside the gene matches. CDR3 residues: CASSARGTGYTGELFF. The CDR3 nucleotides are TGTGCCAGCAGCGCGCGAGGGACAGGCTACACCGGGGAGCTGTTTTTT.

The chain couples TRBV7-2 to TRBJ2-3, with D hard to call. CDR1 SGHTA and CDR2 FQGNSA come from the germline V gene. CDR3 size: 13 residues. V lost 5 bases and J lost 0, with 6 bases in between. The CDR3 nucleotides read TGTGCCAGCAGCCCCTCTAGCACAGATACGCAGTATTTT. Translated: CASSPSSTDTQYF.

This clone was detected many times. J is TRBJ2-7 and V is TRBV4-1; D unclear. The germline V gene encodes CDR1 MGHRA and CDR2 YSYEKL. The CDR3 is 14 amino acids. The germline V and J ends were trimmed by 4 bases and 3 bases, with 13 bases remaining between them. DNA for the CDR3: TGCGCCAGCAGCCCCACAGCTGAGAGCTACGAGCAGTACTTC. Protein product: CASSPTAESYEQYF.

At least ten counts were recorded for this clone. The chain is built from TRBV19 and TRBJ2-1, with 9 bases matching TRBD1. Germline assignment: CDR1 LNHDA and CDR2 SQIVND (reference sequence). The CDR3 runs to 15 residues. V lost 1 base, J lost 9 bases, and 7 bases stayed unmatched. In DNA form, the CDR3 reads TGTGCCAGTAGTATAGGCACAGGGGGCCTGGCTGAGCAGTTCTTC. As protein: CASSIGTGGLAEQFF.

V gene TRBV4-2 combines with J gene TRBJ2-5, with 7 bases aligning to TRBD2. J gave up 2 bases and V 4 bases, and 10 bases lay outside the gene matches. CDR1 is LGHNA and CDR2 is YNFKEQ in the germline V gene. The CDR3 sequence is 16 residues long. The CDR3 is CASSPFSSGLQETQYF. In nucleotides, the CDR3 is TGTGCCAGCAGCCCTTTCTCTAGCGGCCTTCAAGAGACCCAGTACTTC.

The chain combines TRBV18 with TRBJ1-1; TRBD1 is a possible D gene (6 bases). Germline V gene lookup returns CDR1 KGHSH and CDR2 LQKENI. The ends were cut back, 6 bases at V and 1 base at J, with 15 bases in the middle. The CDR3 runs 15 residues. CDR3 in DNA: TGTGCCAGCTCCTATCCGACAGGTTCGAACACTGAAGCTTTCTTT. This translates into CASSYPTGSNTEAFF.

The CDR3 loop reads CASRKGGKDTEAFF. The CDR3 nucleotides are TGTGCCTCGAGAAAGGGGGGGAAGGACACTGAAGCTTTCTTT. This sequence joins TRBV19 and TRBJ1-1, with D perhaps matching TRBD1 (6 bases). The CDR3 runs 14 residues. Germline CDR1 and CDR2: LNHDA and SQIVND (reference sequence). V was pared by 11 bases and J by 3 bases, with 19 bases between. Full variable domain (remainder filled in from reference TRBV19 and TRBJ1-1): DGGITQSPKYLFRKEGQNVTLSCEQNLNHDAMYWYRQDPGQGLRLIYYSQIVNDFQKGDIAEGYSVSREKKESFPLTVTSAQKNPTAFYLCASRKGGKDTEAFFGQGTRLTVV.

The chain recombines TRBV6-4 with TRBJ2-3; TRBD1 is a possible D gene (5 bases). Germline CDR1 MRHNA, CDR2 SNTAGT. The CDR3 spans 13 residues. The ends were cut back, 8 bases at V and 5 bases at J, with 14 bases in the middle. DNA of the CDR3: TGTGCCAGCTCAAAAGGGGCAGAAGATACGCAGTATTTT. This translates into CASSKGAEDTQYF.

The CDR3 DNA sequence: TGTGCCAGCACCGAATCAGGGATAGGCCAGCCCCAGCATTTT. Translated, it gives CASTESGIGQPQHF. The chain couples TRBV2 to TRBJ1-5; D may be TRBD1 (5 bases). V was trimmed by 7 bases and J by 7 bases, leaving 17 bases between them. The CDR3 consists of 14 residues. Germline CDR1 reads SNHLY; CDR2 reads FYNNEI.

This rearrangement joins TRBV7-2 to TRBJ2-3, with D uncertain. This CDR3 has 15 amino acids. Trimming removed 1 base from V and 1 base from J, with 9 bases in between. Germline V gene lookup returns CDR1 SGHTA and CDR2 FQGNSA. Here the CDR3 DNA reads TGTGCCAGCAGCTTAGACGCGCGGCGCACAGATACGCAGTATTTT. Protein sequence: CASSLDARRTDTQYF. The full variable domain, in which reference TRBV7-2 and TRBJ2-3 provide the parts outside the CDR3, is GAGVSQSPSNKVTEKGKDVELRCDPISGHTALYWYRQSLGQGLEFLIYFQGNSAPDKSGLPSDRFSAERTGGSVSTLTIQRTQQEDSAVYLCASSLDARRTDTQYFGPGTRLTVL.

The CDR3 protein is CASSDIYSNQPQHF. The CDR3 region has the DNA TGTGCCAGTAGTGATATCTATAGCAATCAGCCCCAGCATTTT. The rearrangement joins TRBV19 to TRBJ1-5; D not resolved. Deletions cut 5 bases from V and 0 bases from J, with 8 bases between. The V gene's germline CDR1 is LNHDA and CDR2 SQIVND (reference sequence). This CDR3 comprises 14 residues. Full variable domain (missing parts from reference TRBV19 and TRBJ1-5): DGGITQSPKYLFRKEGQNVTLSCEQNLNHDAMYWYRQDPGQGLRLIYYSQIVNDFQKGDIAEGYSVSREKKESFPLTVTSAQKNPTAFYLCASSDIYSNQPQHFGDGTRLSIL.